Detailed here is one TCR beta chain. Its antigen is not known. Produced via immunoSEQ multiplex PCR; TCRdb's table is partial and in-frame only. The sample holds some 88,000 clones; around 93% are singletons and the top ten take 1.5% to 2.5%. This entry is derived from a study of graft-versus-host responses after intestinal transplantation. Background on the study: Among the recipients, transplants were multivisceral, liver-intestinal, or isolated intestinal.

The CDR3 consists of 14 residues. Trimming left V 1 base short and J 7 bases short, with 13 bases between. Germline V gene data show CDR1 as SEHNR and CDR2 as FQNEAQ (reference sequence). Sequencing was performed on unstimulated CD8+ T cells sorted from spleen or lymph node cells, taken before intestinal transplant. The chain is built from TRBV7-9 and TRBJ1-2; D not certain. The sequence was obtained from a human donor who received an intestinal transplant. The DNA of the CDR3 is TGTGCCAGCAGCTTAGGCACGTCCGAGGGTGGCTACACCTTC. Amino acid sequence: CASSLGTSEGGYTF. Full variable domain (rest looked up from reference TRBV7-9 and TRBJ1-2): DTGVSQNPRHKITKRGQNVTFRCDPISEHNRLYWYRQTLGQGPEFLTYFQNEAQLEKSRLLSDRFSAERPKGSFSTLEIQRTEQGDSAMYLCASSLGTSEGGYTFGSGTRLTVV.